This TCR beta chain was sequenced during a study of blood T cell repertoires in COVID-19. Study in general: COVID-19 samples, acute and convalescent, were from the United States, Italy and Spain. From T cells, B-cell-depleted T cells, or PBMCs came the material, which was cDNA or gDNA.

Study processing details: Counts of nucleated cells, estimated from reference gene primer amplification, were obtained. Generated by immunoSEQ multiplex PCR, the TCRdb table keeps only in-frame clones and is missing some. Clonal size and the V and J genes are those of that table, whereas D and trimming came from the DNA. The data show about 200,000 clones, 85% to 90% seen once. The specimen sequenced was peripheral blood. This TCR came from a man aged 18 to 30 with active or convalescent COVID-19.

The CDR3 DNA reads as TGCGCCAGCAGCTCAGGACAGGTGAACACTGAAGCTTTCTTT. Its protein is CASSSGQVNTEAFF. This chain links TRBV5-1 with TRBJ1-1; 7 bases map to TRBD1. This CDR3 has 14 residues. With 3 bases clipped from V and 0 bases from J, the junction kept 2 bases outside the gene matches. Germline V lookup: CDR1 SGHRS, CDR2 YFSETQ.